Listed here are 3 T cell receptor beta chains from one sample, sequenced in a study of cytomegalovirus exposure and HLA in healthy donors. The PCR was carried out with 60 Vbeta primers and 13 Jbeta primers. Assay: immunoSEQ multiplex PCR; the TCRdb copy retains only in-frame clones and omits some. There are under 200,000 clones in the sample; over 75% occur only once, and about 14% lies in the top ten. The sample consisted of PBMCs. The origin of the receptors is a man aged 45 to 65 in good health and CMV-seropositive.

This clone has only a few counts. DNA for the CDR3: TGCAGCGTTCCCGTTCAGGGAGGAAACACCATATATTTT. Protein product: CSVPVQGGNTIYF. The rearrangement uses TRBV29-1 and TRBJ1-3; D may be TRBD1 (5 bases). Germline CDR1 SQVTM, CDR2 ANQGSEA. Trimming took off 5 bases at V and 4 bases at J, with 12 bases between the two ends. The CDR3 is 13 residues long.

V is TRBV7-9 and J is TRBJ2-7; possibly TRBD2 for D (6 bases). CDR1 SEHNR and CDR2 FQNEAQ come from the germline V gene (reference sequence). The V end lost 5 bases, the J end lost 2 bases, and 10 bases lay between the germline ends. The length of the CDR3 is 13 residues. CDR3 region: CASSPGGAYEQYV. The DNA for the CDR3 is TGTGCCAGCAGCCCCGGCGGGGCCTACGAGCAGTACGTC.

Only one count was recorded for this clone. V usage is TRBV2 and J usage is TRBJ1-1; D is uncertain. The V end lost 6 bases, the J end lost 0 bases, and 14 bases lay between the germline ends. This CDR3 region has 15 residues. Germline CDR1 reads SNHLY; CDR2 reads FYNNEI. CDR3 DNA sequence: TGTGCCAGCAGACGACGACAAGTATTGAACACTGAAGCTTTCTTT. Protein: CASRRRQVLNTEAFF.